The source of this TCR beta chain is a study of read filtering for tumor transcriptome and immune sequencing. On this clonotype: An end of the junction does not agree with germline; a read error may underlie this.

CDR3 length: 21 amino acids. CDR1 and CDR2 (germline): SGHVS, FNYEAQ. Molecular barcoded adaptors covering alpha/delta and beta/gamma chains were used on roughly 400 ng RNA. TCRdb used MiXCR to reprocess the reads, holding one entry per CDR3 protein. The sample records 100,000 to 150,000 distinct CDR3 sequences, approximately 13% being singletons. The sequenced material came from a population of CD138-negative cells sorted from bone marrow. The sequence came from a donor aged 40 or over with multiple myeloma. This sequence joins TRBV7-6 and TRBJ2-1; 13 nucleotides align to TRBD2. Here the CDR3 reads CASSLSPQLAGGPLSHKEQFF. The CDR3 DNA follows: TGTGCCAGCAGCTTAAGTCCTCAACTAGCGGGAGGGCCCCTTTCCCACAAGGAGCAGTTCTTC.